Listed below are T cell receptor beta chains from one sample, sequenced in a study of blood T cell repertoires in COVID-19. Libraries were prepared by immunoSEQ multiplex PCR; TCRdb keeps only in-frame clonotypes and omits some of them. The table lists around 310,000 clones, around 91% of them singletons. The specimen was PBMCs or T cells enriched from blood (not recorded which). Source of these receptors: a woman aged 40 to 50 who had recovered from COVID-19. Both conserved end residues are part of each CDR3. Fields, in order: D gene, clone size, J gene, V gene, CDR3 protein, CDR3 DNA. D genes are given only for firm matches. The listing skips clone size in some rows; elsewhere it reads once, few, many or a size class.

>TRBD1|NA|TRBJ1-5|TRBV6-5
CASSNRGGNQPQHF
TGTGCCAGCAGTAACAGGGGGGGCAATCAGCCCCAGCATTTT
>NA|NA|TRBJ1-1|TRBV28
CASSFPPRWAFF
TGTGCCAGCAGTTTCCCCCCTCGGTGGGCTTTCTTT
>NA|NA|TRBJ1-2|TRBV2
CASSEATADYGYTF
TGTGCCAGCAGTGAAGCAACAGCGGACTATGGCTACACCTTC
>TRBD2|once|TRBJ2-2|TRBV4-1
CASSQNSGSANTGELFF
TGCGCCAGCAGCCAAAATAGCGGGAGTGCGAACACCGGGGAGCTGTTTTTT
>TRBD2|once|TRBJ2-1|TRBV19
CASSIFTSGSNEQFF
TGTGCCAGTAGTATATTTACTAGCGGGAGCAATGAGCAGTTCTTC
>TRBD1|NA|TRBJ1-1|TRBV7-9
CASSPQGATEAFF
TGTGCCAGCAGCCCACAGGGGGCGACTGAAGCTTTCTTT
>TRBD1|NA|TRBJ2-2|TRBV10-3
CAISSGQGVGTGELFF
TGTGCCATCAGTTCCGGACAGGGGGTGGGGACCGGGGAGCTGTTTTTT
>NA|once|TRBJ2-7|TRBV27
CASRGQSLAPPYEQYF
TGTGCCAGCAGGGGACAGTCCCTAGCGCCCCCCTACGAGCAGTACTTC
>TRBD1|NA|TRBJ2-1|TRBV10-1
CASSAGTGPYNEQFF
TGCGCCAGCAGCGCCGGGACAGGGCCGTACAATGAGCAGTTCTTC
>NA|NA|TRBJ2-7|TRBV4-2
CASSRVGKGDPHEQYF
TGTGCCAGCAGTCGGGTGGGGAAGGGGGATCCCCACGAGCAGTACTTC
>TRBD1|NA|TRBJ2-7|TRBV3-1/TRBV3-2
CASSPRQGNSYEQYF
TGTGCCAGCAGCCCGCGACAGGGCAACTCCTACGAGCAGTACTTC
>NA|NA|TRBJ2-1|TRBV28
CASGGASYNEQFF
TGTGCCAGCGGGGGGGCATCCTACAATGAGCAGTTCTTC
>TRBD1|NA|TRBJ2-1|TRBV29-1
CSGRTGSSYNEQFF
TGCAGTGGAAGGACAGGGAGCTCCTACAATGAGCAGTTCTTC
>NA|NA|TRBJ2-7|TRBV18
CASSPKAGPPYEQYF
TGTGCCAGCTCACCGAAAGCAGGTCCGCCCTACGAGCAGTACTTC
>TRBD2|NA|TRBJ2-5|TRBV24-1
CATSDLREGGVETQYF
TGTGCCACCAGTGATTTGCGGGAGGGGGGAGTAGAGACCCAGTACTTC
>TRBD1|NA|TRBJ1-4|TRBV3-1/TRBV3-2
CASSQVVWDRGRLREKLFF
TGTGCCAGCAGCCAAGTAGTATGGGACAGGGGGAGACTACGGGAAAAACTGTTTTTT
>NA|once|TRBJ2-3|TRBV18
CASSPSSTSTDTQYF
TGTGCCAGCTCACCATCCTCAACTAGCACAGATACGCAGTATTTT
>NA|NA|TRBJ2-5|TRBV21-1
CASSRGKTQYF
TGTGCCAGCAGCCGAGGAAAGACCCAGTACTTC
>NA|NA|TRBJ2-1|TRBV4-1
CASSRTPGLKDEQFF
TGCGCCAGCAGCCGAACTCCGGGACTCAAAGATGAGCAGTTCTTC
>TRBD2|NA|TRBJ2-7|TRBV2
CASSAGLAGAYEQYF
TGTGCCAGCAGTGCAGGACTAGCGGGGGCCTACGAGCAGTACTTC
>TRBD1|NA|TRBJ1-5|TRBV27
CASSPGQGAYSNQPQHF
TGTGCCAGCAGCCCGGGACAGGGCGCTTATAGCAATCAGCCCCAGCATTTT
>NA|NA|TRBJ1-1|TRBV30
CAWIPGMNTEAFF
TGTGCCTGGATACCAGGAATGAACACTGAAGCTTTCTTT
>TRBD2|NA|TRBJ2-5|TRBV19
CASSTVAGEETQYF
TGTGCCAGTAGCACAGTAGCGGGAGAGGAGACCCAGTACTTC
>NA|NA|TRBJ2-7|TRBV11-3
CASSSLRQAPEQYF
TGTGCCAGCAGCTCTCTTCGACAGGCACCCGAGCAGTACTTC
>NA|NA|TRBJ1-1|TRBV4-1
CASSQDRRGGAFF
TGCGCCAGCAGCCAAGATCGTAGGGGAGGAGCTTTCTTT
>TRBD1|NA|TRBJ2-7|TRBV5-1
CASREGQVSSYEQYF
TGCGCCAGCAGGGAGGGACAGGTGAGCTCCTACGAGCAGTACTTC
>NA|few|TRBJ2-3|TRBV30
CAWTGTDTQYF
TGTGCCTGGACAGGGACAGATACGCAGTATTTT
>TRBD1|NA|TRBJ1-1|TRBV18
CASSPGQGAITEAFF
TGTGCCAGCTCCCCCGGACAGGGGGCTATCACTGAAGCTTTCTTT
>TRBD1|few|TRBJ1-3|TRBV19
CASSQQGPGNTIYF
TGTGCCAGTAGCCAACAGGGGCCGGGAAACACCATATATTTT
>NA|NA|TRBJ1-2|TRBV18
CASSPQGGLNYGYTF
TGTGCCAGCTCACCCCAGGGAGGACTGAACTATGGCTACACCTTC
>TRBD1|NA|TRBJ1-4|TRBV7-9
CASSARQGPNEKLFF
TGTGCCAGCAGCGCCCGACAGGGACCTAATGAAAAACTGTTTTTT
>TRBD2|NA|TRBJ2-1|TRBV5-8
CASSPLAGGLRSKQFF
TGTGCCAGCAGTCCCCTAGCGGGAGGCCTTCGAAGTAAGCAGTTCTTC
>NA|NA|TRBJ1-1|TRBV5-1
CASSPVPQQGTTEAFF
TGCGCCAGCAGCCCCGTCCCCCAACAGGGTACCACTGAAGCTTTCTTT
>TRBD1|NA|TRBJ2-2|TRBV2
CAGLTGTGNTGELFF
TGTGCCGGACTGACCGGGACAGGAAACACCGGGGAGCTGTTTTTT
>TRBD1|NA|TRBJ1-1|TRBV19
CASRVDRGSEAFF
TGTGCCAGTAGGGTGGACAGGGGCTCTGAAGCTTTCTTT
>TRBD2|NA|TRBJ2-1|TRBV7-2
CASSLAIVLAGGYNEQFF
TGTGCCAGCAGCTTAGCTATTGTACTAGCGGGGGGATACAATGAGCAGTTCTTC
>TRBD2|NA|TRBJ2-7|TRBV29-1
CSVPRPGLATEQYF
TGCAGCGTTCCGCGACCGGGACTAGCGACCGAGCAGTACTTC
>TRBD2|NA|TRBJ2-7|TRBV11-2
CASSLIAGGREQYF
TGTGCCAGCAGCTTAATAGCGGGGGGACGGGAGCAGTACTTC
>NA|once|TRBJ2-3|TRBV27
CASSLSTGSTDTQYF
TGTGCCAGCAGTTTATCAACAGGGAGCACAGATACGCAGTATTTT
>TRBD1|NA|TRBJ1-2|TRBV19
CASSIGTGSGYTF
TGTGCCAGTAGTATCGGGACAGGAAGCGGCTACACCTTC
>NA|NA|TRBJ2-7|TRBV4-1
CASSQESRGTYEQYF
TGCGCCAGCAGCCAAGAGTCACGCGGGACCTACGAGCAGTACTTC
>NA|NA|TRBJ2-5|TRBV5-1
CASTPYRFTQETQYF
TGCGCCAGCACCCCTTACAGGTTTACTCAAGAGACCCAGTACTTC
>TRBD2|NA|TRBJ2-5|TRBV7-9
CASSRSRPGGLETQYF
TGTGCCAGCAGCCGTTCGCGGCCGGGGGGGCTTGAGACCCAGTACTTC
>TRBD2|NA|TRBJ2-2|TRBV6-4
CASIPRTIAGGNGELFF
TGTGCCAGTATCCCCCGGACAATAGCGGGAGGGAACGGGGAGCTGTTTTTT
>TRBD1|NA|TRBJ1-5|TRBV2
CASSGTANQPQHF
TGTGCCAGCTCCGGGACAGCCAATCAGCCCCAGCATTTT
>NA|NA|TRBJ1-2|TRBV28
CASSLGQYYGYTF
TGTGCCAGCAGTTTAGGGCAATACTATGGCTACACCTTC
>TRBD2|NA|TRBJ2-1|TRBV3-1/TRBV3-2
CASSHPLSGLAGVNEQFF
TGTGCCAGCAGCCACCCCCTGTCGGGGCTAGCGGGAGTCAATGAGCAGTTCTTC
>NA|NA|TRBJ1-1|TRBV29-1
CSVDPGANTEAFF
TGCAGCGTTGATCCAGGGGCGAACACTGAAGCTTTCTTT
>NA|NA|TRBJ2-5|TRBV7-7
CASSLGQQETQYF
TGTGCTAGCAGCTTAGGGCAGCAAGAGACCCAGTACTTC
>NA|NA|TRBJ1-4|TRBV30
CAWNTRGSTNEKLFF
TGTGCCTGGAACACAAGGGGTTCAACTAATGAAAAACTGTTTTTT
>TRBD2|NA|TRBJ2-3|TRBV4-1
CASSPKRLAGVITDTQYF
TGCGCCAGCAGCCCAAAAAGACTAGCGGGAGTTATCACAGATACGCAGTATTTT
>NA|NA|TRBJ2-5|TRBV7-9
CASSLGSAGETQYF
TGTGCCAGCAGCTTAGGTAGCGCCGGGGAGACCCAGTACTTC
>NA|NA|TRBJ2-2|TRBV5-1
CASSPGGGGKSSGELFF
TGCGCCAGCAGCCCAGGAGGAGGGGGCAAAAGTAGCGGGGAGCTGTTTTTT